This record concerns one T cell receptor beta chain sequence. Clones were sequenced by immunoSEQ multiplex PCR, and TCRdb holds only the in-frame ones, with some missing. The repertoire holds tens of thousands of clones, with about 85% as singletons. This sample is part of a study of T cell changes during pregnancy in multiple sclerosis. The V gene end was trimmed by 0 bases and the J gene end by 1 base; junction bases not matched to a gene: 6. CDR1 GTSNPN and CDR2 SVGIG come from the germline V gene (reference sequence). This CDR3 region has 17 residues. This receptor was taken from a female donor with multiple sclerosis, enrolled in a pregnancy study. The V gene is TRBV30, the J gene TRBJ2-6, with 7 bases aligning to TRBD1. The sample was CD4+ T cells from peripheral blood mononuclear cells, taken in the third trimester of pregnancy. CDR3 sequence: CAWSVTGLGSGANVLTF. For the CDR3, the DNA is TGTGCCTGGAGTGTGACAGGGTTGGGGTCTGGGGCCAACGTCCTGACTTTC.